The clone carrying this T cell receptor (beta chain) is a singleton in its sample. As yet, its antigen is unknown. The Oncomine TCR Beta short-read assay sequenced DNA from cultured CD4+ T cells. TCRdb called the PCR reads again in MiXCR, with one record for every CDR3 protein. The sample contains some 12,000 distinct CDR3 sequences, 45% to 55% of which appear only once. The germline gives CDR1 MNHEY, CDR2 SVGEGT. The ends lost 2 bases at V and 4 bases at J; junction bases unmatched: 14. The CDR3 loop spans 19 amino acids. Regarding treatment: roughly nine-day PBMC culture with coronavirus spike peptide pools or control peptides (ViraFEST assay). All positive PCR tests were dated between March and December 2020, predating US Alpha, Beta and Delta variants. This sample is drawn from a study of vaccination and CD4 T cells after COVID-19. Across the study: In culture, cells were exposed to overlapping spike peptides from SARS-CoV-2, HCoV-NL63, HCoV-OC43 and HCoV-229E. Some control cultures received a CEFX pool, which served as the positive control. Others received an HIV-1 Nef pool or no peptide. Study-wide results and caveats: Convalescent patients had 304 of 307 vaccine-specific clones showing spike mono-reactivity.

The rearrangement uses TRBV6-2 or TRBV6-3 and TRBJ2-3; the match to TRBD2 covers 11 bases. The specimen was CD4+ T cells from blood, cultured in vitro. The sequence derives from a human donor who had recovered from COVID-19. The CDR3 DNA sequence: TGTGCCAGCAGTTACAACCCCTTTACTAGCGGGAGAGAGGCAGATACGCAGTATTTT. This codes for CASSYNPFTSGREADTQYF.